This entry is about one T cell receptor beta chain. The specificity of this receptor is unknown. No much larger clone exists at a distance of one base, and base qualities are not known. The treatment or condition label, read with the paper, signifies: about 20 received Ad26.COV2.S at low or high dose, single or two shots; about five received placebo; per-sample allocation not given. Repertoires of vaccine and placebo recipients were sequenced from samples collected on day 63 after the first injection. Cohort 1b enrolled fewer than 30 adults aged 18-55 years at a single site in Boston, USA, between 29 July and 7 August 2020. Ad26.COV2.S was a replication-incompetent adenovirus type 26 vector expressing a prefusion-stabilized SARS-CoV-2 spike protein from the original Wuhan strain. This record comes from a study of Ad26.COV2.S vaccination and SARS-CoV-2 variants (dated by TCRdb to the early 2020s). With respect to the entire study: Vaccine-arm donors were drawn from COV1001, a multicentre, randomized, double-blind, placebo-controlled phase I-IIa trial of Ad26.COV2.S in healthy adults. Ad26.COV2.S was administered intramuscularly at a dose of 5x10^10 or 1x10^11 viral particles, either as one shot or as two shots given 56 days apart. TCRbeta repertoire sequencing was used to assess the specificity and breadth of SARS-CoV-2-reactive T cell receptors after Ad26.COV2.S vaccination. The TCR-sequenced set comprised about 32 samples: some 20 Ad26.COV2.S vaccine recipients, 5 placebo recipients and 8 SARS-CoV-2 convalescent individuals. Trial participants were randomized into five groups of five: low-dose or high-dose Ad26.COV2.S given once or twice, or placebo on both occasions. Investigators remained blinded to trial group allocation during experiments and outcome assessment. General findings and caveats noted by the study authors: The study lacked the statistical power to compare responses across vaccine doses or regimens. Vaccine and placebo recipients had comparable non-spike TCR breadth, which fits with the vaccine containing only spike. Spike-specific TCR breadth was higher in Ad26.COV2.S recipients than in placebo recipients (P = 0.0014). After vaccination, spike-specific CD8+ and CD4+ T cell responses were reported to show substantial breadth. The authors noted that the TCR breadth and depth analyses may have underestimated total T cell responses.

The immunoSEQ Assay was used to sequence TCRbeta CDR3 regions. After extraction, genomic DNA underwent amplification by bias-controlled multiplex PCR, followed by high-throughput sequencing. As for how the authors treated the data: Collapsing and filtering of sequences were performed to quantify the absolute abundance of each unique TCRbeta CDR3 region. T cell fraction was estimated by normalization of TCRbeta template counts to usable DNA, with usable DNA being measured through amplification of reference genes present in all nucleated cells. Repertoire TCRs were annotated as SARS-CoV-2-specific when V gene, CDR3 amino acid sequence and J gene were exactly matched to a known reactive TCR set. The reference SARS-CoV-2 TCR set came from MIRA and was filtered for enrichment in COVID-19-positive ImmuneCODE repertoires, removing public or cross-reactive TCRs. Drawing on the MIRA antigens, annotated TCRs were analysed further at the level of specific ORF or position within ORF. Depth was the summed frequency of annotated unique rearrangements, while breadth was defined as annotated unique rearrangements over total unique productive rearrangements. Group comparisons of TCR breadth used two-sided Wilcoxon rank-sum tests. Entries here come from immuneACCESS through TCRdb and include only in-frame sequences with V and J called. Some clones fail to appear in such tables; in the studies checked, an unresolved V gene covers under half of the shortfall, and the cause of the remainder is unknown. V, J and clone size were drawn from that table, and D and trimming were deduced from the DNA. The sample has 400,000 to 500,000 clones on record, approximately 90% of them singletons. The ten largest clones add up to around 3.6% of the sample.

The germline V gene sets CDR1 to MRHNA and CDR2 to SNTAGT. Taken from cysteine to phenylalanine, the CDR3 has 16 residues. Only the CDR3 region is kept as DNA, spanning 48 bases read in frame from base 1. At the junction V is shortened by 0 bases and J by 7 bases, with 13 bases in between. The receptor was derived from a person between 18 and 60 years old who received the Ad26.COV2.S COVID-19 vaccine or a placebo. In this chain, TRBV6-4 is recombined with TRBJ1-6; perhaps TRBD1 is the D gene, with 5 bases matching. Sequences were derived from peripheral blood, sampled in a trial of Ad26.COV2.S vaccine versus placebo. The nucleotide sequence is given as TGTGCCAGCAGTGACTCGATGGCAGGGCAAAATTCACCCCTCCACTTT. Its translation reads: CASSDSMAGQNSPLHF.